A selection of T cell receptor beta chains follows, all from one sample in a study of blood T cell repertoires in COVID-19. The table came from immunoSEQ multiplex PCR; TCRdb's copy has only in-frame clones and leaves some out. The sample carries about 210,000 clones, approximately 90% recorded once. The sample was peripheral blood. The receptors were sampled from a woman in her thirties or forties with acute or convalescent COVID-19. Both conserved end residues are part of each CDR3. The order of the fields is clone size, J gene, V gene, D gene, CDR3 protein, CDR3 DNA. The D gene is left open where the match is weak. Clone size is given for some rows only: seen once, a few or many times, or a class if the clone is expanded.

>.|TRBJ1-2|TRBV11-2|TRBD1
CASSLGDRVYGYTF
TGTGCCAGCAGCTTAGGGGACAGGGTCTATGGCTACACCTTC
>few|TRBJ1-6|TRBV5-6|.
CASTWSGNSPLHF
TGTGCCAGCACGTGGTCCGGGAATTCACCCCTCCACTTT
>.|TRBJ1-6|TRBV4-1|.
CASSQDAPTAASSYNSPLHF
TGCGCCAGCAGCCAAGATGCCCCAACGGCCGCTAGCTCCTATAATTCACCCCTCCACTTT
>once|TRBJ1-1|TRBV14|.
CASSLGQRSEAFF
TGTGCCAGCAGCCTAGGACAGCGGAGTGAAGCTTTCTTT
>.|TRBJ2-3|TRBV14|.
CASSQDWAGAHAF
TGTGCCAGCAGCCAAGATTGGGCGGGGGCCCACGCTTTT
>.|TRBJ1-1|TRBV11-3|.
CASSFGEGLEAFF
TGTGCCAGCAGCTTCGGGGAAGGGCTTGAAGCTTTCTTT
>few|TRBJ1-1|TRBV21-1|.
CASSKEQGAWDTEAFF
TGTGCCAGCAGCAAAGAACAGGGGGCCTGGGACACTGAAGCTTTCTTT
>.|TRBJ2-3|TRBV24-1|.
CATSDAGSTDTQYF
TGTGCCACCAGTGACGCCGGGTCCACAGATACGCAGTATTTT
>.|TRBJ1-4|TRBV15|.
CATSGGTVNEKLFF
TGTGCCACCAGCGGCGGAACGGTGAATGAAAAACTGTTTTTT
>.|TRBJ1-3|TRBV7-2|.
CASSSDRNSGNTIYF
TGTGCCAGCAGCTCAGACAGGAACTCTGGAAACACCATATATTTT
>.|TRBJ1-2|TRBV7-8|.
CASSADRGGFNYGYTF
TGTGCCAGCAGCGCCGATCGAGGGGGATTCAACTATGGCTACACCTTC
>.|TRBJ1-3|TRBV5-1|.
CASSLDRSSGNTIYF
TGCGCCAGCAGCTTGGACAGGTCCTCTGGAAACACCATATATTTT
>.|TRBJ2-6|TRBV7-2|TRBD1
CASSLAGGGSGANVLTF
TGTGCCAGCAGCCTTGCAGGGGGCGGCTCTGGGGCCAACGTCCTGACTTTC
>.|TRBJ1-2|TRBV6-5|.
CASSYGGLDGYTF
TGTGCCAGCAGTTATGGGGGGTTGGATGGCTACACCTTC
>.|TRBJ2-5|TRBV11-2|.
CASSPGSSQRETQYF
TGTGCCAGCAGCCCCGGGAGTAGCCAGCGGGAGACCCAGTACTTC
>once|TRBJ1-4|TRBV7-9|.
CASTSARGTTNEKLFF
TGTGCCAGTACATCCGCCAGGGGAACAACTAATGAAAAACTGTTTTTT
>.|TRBJ1-6|TRBV20-1|.
CSASDGDYNSPLHF
TGCAGTGCTAGTGACGGGGACTATAATTCACCCCTCCACTTT
>.|TRBJ1-2|TRBV29-1|TRBD1
CSVGTGGDYGYTF
TGCAGCGTTGGGACAGGGGGTGACTATGGCTACACCTTC
>few|TRBJ1-1|TRBV19|.
CASSIKTGPYEAFF
TGTGCCAGTAGTATCAAAACAGGCCCTTATGAAGCTTTCTTT
>.|TRBJ1-2|TRBV6-1|TRBD1
CASSARSGTGTGDYGYTF
TGTGCCAGCAGTGCCCGTTCCGGGACAGGTACGGGCGACTATGGCTACACCTTC
>once|TRBJ1-1|TRBV10-3|.
CAISDSTNTEAFF
TGTGCCATCAGTGACAGTACAAACACTGAAGCTTTCTTT
>.|TRBJ2-2|TRBV5-4|.
CASSSGIIGELFF
TGTGCCAGCAGCTCAGGGATCATCGGGGAGCTGTTTTTT
>once|TRBJ1-6|TRBV11-2|TRBD1
CASRIPGQVNSPLHF
TGTGCCAGCAGAATTCCGGGACAGGTCAATTCACCCCTCCACTTT
>.|TRBJ2-5|TRBV6-5|.
CASSRREAGQETQYF
TGTGCCAGCAGCCGACGCGAGGCGGGGCAAGAGACCCAGTACTTC
>few|TRBJ1-1|TRBV7-2|.
CASSRPGEAFF
TGTGCCAGCAGCCGACCAGGTGAAGCTTTCTTT
>.|TRBJ1-5|TRBV24-1|.
CATSDRPRWGLSNQPQHF
TGTGCCACCAGTGATCGACCCAGATGGGGGCTGAGCAATCAGCCCCAGCATTTT
>.|TRBJ1-3|TRBV14|TRBD1
CASRQGGNTIYF
TGTGCCAGCAGACAGGGGGGAAACACCATATATTTT
>.|TRBJ1-5|TRBV18|TRBD1
CASSLGTGYGQPQHF
TGTGCCAGCTCACTAGGGACAGGGTACGGTCAGCCCCAGCATTTT
>.|TRBJ1-1|TRBV7-3|TRBD1
CASSSPGQGAWSW
TGTGCCAGCAGCTCACCGGGACAGGGGGCATGGTCTTGG
>.|TRBJ1-5|TRBV3-1/TRBV3-2|.
CASSPGGNQPQHF
TGTGCCAGCAGCCCCGGAGGGAATCAGCCCCAGCATTTT
>few|TRBJ1-3|TRBV19|.
CASSILGNSGNTIYF
TGTGCCAGTAGTATCCTGGGCAACTCTGGAAACACCATATATTTT
>.|TRBJ1-2|TRBV12-3/TRBV12-4|.
CASSPQGIGYTF
TGTGCCAGCAGCCCGCAGGGTATTGGCTACACCTTC
>.|TRBJ2-5|TRBV5-8|TRBD1
CASSPRDRETQYF
TGTGCCAGCAGCCCCCGGGACAGAGAGACCCAGTACTTC